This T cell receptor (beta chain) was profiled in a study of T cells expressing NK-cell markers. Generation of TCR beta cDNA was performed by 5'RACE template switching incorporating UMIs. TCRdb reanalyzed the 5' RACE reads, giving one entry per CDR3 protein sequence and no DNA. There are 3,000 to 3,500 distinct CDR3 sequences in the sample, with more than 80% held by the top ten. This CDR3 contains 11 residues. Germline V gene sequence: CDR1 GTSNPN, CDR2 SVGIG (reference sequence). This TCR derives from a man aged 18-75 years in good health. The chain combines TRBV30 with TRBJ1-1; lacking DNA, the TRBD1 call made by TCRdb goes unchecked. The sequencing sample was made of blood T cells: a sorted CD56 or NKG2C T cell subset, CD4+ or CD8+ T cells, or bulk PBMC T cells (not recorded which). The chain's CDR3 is CAWDRGTEAFF.